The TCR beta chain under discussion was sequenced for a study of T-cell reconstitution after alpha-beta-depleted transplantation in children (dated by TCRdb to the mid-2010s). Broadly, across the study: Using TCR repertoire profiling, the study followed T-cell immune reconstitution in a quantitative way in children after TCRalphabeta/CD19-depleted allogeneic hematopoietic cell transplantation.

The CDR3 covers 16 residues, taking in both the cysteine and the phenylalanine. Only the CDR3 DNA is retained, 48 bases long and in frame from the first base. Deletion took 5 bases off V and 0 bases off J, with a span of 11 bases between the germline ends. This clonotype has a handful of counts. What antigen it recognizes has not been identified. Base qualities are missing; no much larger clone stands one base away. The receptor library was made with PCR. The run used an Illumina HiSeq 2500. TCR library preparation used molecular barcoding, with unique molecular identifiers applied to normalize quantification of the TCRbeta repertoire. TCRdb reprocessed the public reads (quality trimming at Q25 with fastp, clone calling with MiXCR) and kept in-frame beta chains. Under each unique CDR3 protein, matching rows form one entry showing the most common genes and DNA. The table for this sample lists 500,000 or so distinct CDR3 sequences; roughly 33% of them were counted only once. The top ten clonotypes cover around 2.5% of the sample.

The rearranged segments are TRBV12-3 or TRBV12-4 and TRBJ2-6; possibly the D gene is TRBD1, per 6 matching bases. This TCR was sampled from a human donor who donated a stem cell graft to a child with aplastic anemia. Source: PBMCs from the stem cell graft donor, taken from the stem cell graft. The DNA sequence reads TGTGCCAGCAGTCATGGACAGTTCTCTGGGGCCAACGTCCTGACTTTC. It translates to CASSHGQFSGANVLTF.